Listed here are 24 T cell receptor beta chains from one sample, sequenced in a study of blood T cell repertoires in COVID-19. Method: immunoSEQ multiplex PCR; TCRdb's copy keeps in-frame clones and lacks some. Altogether about 220,000 clones are present, 88% being singletons, with the ten largest covering roughly 14%. The sequencing input was PBMCs or T cells enriched from blood (not recorded which). The receptors shown here come from a woman between 50 and 59 years old with acute COVID-19.

This chain connects TRBV5-1 to TRBJ2-7; the D gene is possibly TRBD2 (6 bases). Germline CDR1 is SGHRS and CDR2 is YFSETQ. CDR3 length: 12 amino acids. Trimming removed 1 base at V and 7 bases at J, with 9 bases between. The CDR3 region is CASSLLGGEQYF. The CDR3 DNA sequence: TGCGCCAGCAGCTTGCTGGGGGGTGAGCAGTACTTC.

The CDR3 sequence is CASSLSASGYTDTQYF. The CDR3 DNA follows: TGTGCCAGCAGCTTGTCAGCTAGCGGATACACAGATACGCAGTATTTT. The J gene is TRBJ2-3, the V gene TRBV7-9, with 7 bases fitting TRBD2. Germline loops: CDR1 SEHNR, CDR2 FQNEAQ (reference sequence). The V segment lost 3 bases and the J segment 2 bases; nucleotides outside the gene matches: 8. CDR3 length: 16 residues.

The chain joins TRBV7-2 to TRBJ1-1; no reliable D call. V was shortened by 5 bases and J by 1 base, with 8 bases between the two germline ends. CDR1 and CDR2 (germline): SGHTA, FQGNSA. This CDR3 spans 13 amino acids. DNA for the CDR3: TGTGCCAGCAGCCCACATGGGAACACTGAAGCTTTCTTT. It specifies CASSPHGNTEAFF. Together with reference TRBV7-2 and TRBJ1-1, the CDR3 gives the full variable domain: GAGVSQSPSNKVTEKGKDVELRCDPISGHTALYWYRQSLGQGLEFLIYFQGNSAPDKSGLPSDRFSAERTGGSVSTLTIQRTQQEDSAVYLCASSPHGNTEAFFGQGTRLTVV.

This clone has a handful of counts. The chain combines TRBV5-5 with TRBJ2-5; D is unclear. Trimming took 1 base from V and 5 from J, leaving 9 bases between them. This CDR3 region has 13 residues. The germline CDR1 and CDR2 sequences are SGHKS and YYEKEE (reference sequence). CDR3 DNA sequence: TGTGCCAGCAGCTTGTACTACACTGAGACCCAGTACTTC. Protein product: CASSLYYTETQYF.

The chain has TRBV19 and TRBJ1-1; possibly TRBD1 for D (6 bases). CDR3 length: 13 residues. In germline, CDR1 is LNHDA, CDR2 SQIVND (reference sequence). The V end lost 5 bases, the J end lost 5 bases, and 12 bases lay between the germline ends. This chain's CDR3 is CASSQTGKTEAFF. The CDR3 bases are TGTGCCAGTAGTCAGACAGGTAAGACTGAAGCTTTCTTT.

This CDR3 reads CASISGGTSNTGELFF. The CDR3 nucleotides are TGTGCCAGCATCTCAGGCGGGACTAGCAACACCGGGGAGCTGTTTTTT. This chain uses TRBV28 with TRBJ2-2; TRBD2 matches 9 bases. V lost 7 bases, J lost 2 bases, and 8 bases stayed unmatched. CDR1 MDHEN and CDR2 SYDVKM come from the germline V gene. The CDR3 is 16 amino acids.

V and J are TRBV27 and TRBJ1-5, with D maybe TRBD1 (6 bases). V dropped 5 bases and J dropped 7 bases, with 15 bases sitting between them. The CDR3 sequence is 14 residues long. Germline CDR1 reads MNHEY; CDR2 reads SMNVEV (reference sequence). The CDR3 DNA reads TGTGCCAGCAGTCTTACAGGGATGAGGCAGCCCCAGCATTTT. This codes for CASSLTGMRQPQHF.

The chain is built from TRBV5-4 and TRBJ2-7; TRBD1 matches 9 bases. The trim removed 0 bases at V and 5 bases at J, leaving 3 bases unmatched. This CDR3 is 14 amino acids long. Germline CDR1 reads SGHNT; CDR2 reads YYREEE (reference sequence). CDR3 nucleotides: TGTGCCAGCAGCTTGGGACAGGGGGTCAACGAGCAGTACTTC. As protein: CASSLGQGVNEQYF.

V is TRBV29-1 and J is TRBJ1-4; D is unclear. V lost 0 bases to trimming and J lost 1 base, with 12 bases between them. Germline CDR1 is SQVTM and CDR2 is ANQGSEA. CDR3 length equals 16 residues. The CDR3 region is CSVEDDPPGTNEKLFF. The DNA for the CDR3 is TGCAGCGTTGAAGACGACCCCCCGGGAACTAATGAAAAACTGTTTTTT.

J is TRBJ2-1 and V is TRBV3-1 (or the pseudogene TRBV3-2); TRBD1 agrees at 11 bases. Per germline, CDR1 LGHDT and CDR2 YNNKEL (reference sequence). The CDR3 covers 15 residues. Unmatched junction bases numbered 2, after V lost 4 bases and J lost 3 bases. The CDR3 sequence is CASSPGTGGYNEQFF. The CDR3 DNA follows: TGTGCCAGCAGCCCCGGGACAGGGGGCTACAATGAGCAGTTCTTC.

The V call is TRBV9, the J call TRBJ1-2, with D hard to call. The CDR3 length is 15 residues. V was pared by 0 bases and J by 5 bases, with 14 bases between. Germline V gene sequence: CDR1 SGDLS, CDR2 YYNGEE. CDR3 amino acids: CASSVGIGSSYGYTF. The CDR3 DNA sequence: TGTGCCAGCAGCGTAGGGATCGGGAGCTCATATGGCTACACCTTC.

The rearrangement joins TRBV5-1 to TRBJ2-5; D is unresolved. The V gene's germline CDR1 is SGHRS and CDR2 YFSETQ. V was shortened by 5 bases and J by 2 bases, with 10 bases between the two germline ends. The CDR3 spans 13 residues. The CDR3 DNA reads as TGCGCCAGCAGGGCTCAAGATCAAGAGACCCAGTACTTC. Its protein product is CASRAQDQETQYF.

This clone turned up a few times. The chain has TRBV30 and TRBJ2-3; D may be TRBD2 (5 bases). The CDR3 contains 13 residues. Per germline, CDR1 GTSNPN and CDR2 SVGIG (reference sequence). Trimming pared 4 bases from V and 4 bases from J, leaving 12 bases between. The CDR3 bases are TGTGCCTGGAACCGGGGAAGCGCAGATACGCAGTATTTT. Amino acids: CAWNRGSADTQYF.

This rearrangement joins TRBV5-1 to TRBJ1-3, with a possible D match to TRBD1 (5 bases). This CDR3 has 16 amino acids. Trimming pared 0 bases from V and 0 bases from J, leaving 10 bases between. The germline gives CDR1 SGHRS, CDR2 YFSETQ. DNA of the CDR3: TGCGCCAGCAGCTTGGCGCAGGGAGGCTCTGGAAACACCATATATTTT. It yields the protein CASSLAQGGSGNTIYF.

This chain connects TRBV30 to TRBJ1-6; D gene uncertain. Trimming pared 3 bases from V and 9 bases from J, leaving 9 bases between. The CDR3 consists of 12 residues. In germline, CDR1 is GTSNPN, CDR2 SVGIG (reference sequence). This chain's CDR3 is CAWSAPGSPLHF. CDR3 DNA sequence: TGTGCCTGGAGCGCCCCGGGTTCACCCCTCCACTTT.

The genes are TRBV5-5 and TRBJ2-2; D not resolved. From germline, CDR1 is SGHKS and CDR2 YYEKEE (reference sequence). The ends were cut back, 1 base at V and 0 bases at J, with 10 bases in the middle. This CDR3 has 16 residues. CDR3 nucleotides: TGTGCCAGCAGCTTGTCCCCGGGTTCGAACACCGGGGAGCTGTTTTTT. This translates into CASSLSPGSNTGELFF.

This chain uses TRBV19 with TRBJ2-5; D is perhaps TRBD1 (5 bases). Between the trimmed V and J ends, which lost 1 base and 2 bases, there was a span of 8 bases. Looked up from germline, CDR1 is LNHDA and CDR2 is SQIVND (reference sequence). The CDR3 length is 14 residues. The CDR3 DNA reads TGTGCCAGTAGTATAGGGCCAGGGCAAGAGACCCAGTACTTC. It encodes CASSIGPGQETQYF. Looking up the rest from reference TRBV19 and TRBJ2-5 gives the full variable domain: DGGITQSPKYLFRKEGQNVTLSCEQNLNHDAMYWYRQDPGQGLRLIYYSQIVNDFQKGDIAEGYSVSREKKESFPLTVTSAQKNPTAFYLCASSIGPGQETQYFGPGTRLLVL.

This chain uses TRBV28 with TRBJ1-1; D not certain. CDR1 and CDR2 from the germline V gene are MDHEN and SYDVKM. The CDR3 is made up of 13 amino acids. The V end was cut by 5 bases, the J end by 0 bases, with 7 bases between. The CDR3 protein is CASSNTVNTEAFF. CDR3 nucleotides: TGTGCCAGCAGTAACACAGTGAACACTGAAGCTTTCTTT.

The J gene is TRBJ2-3, the V gene TRBV19; 8 bases map to TRBD2. Trimming cost V 3 bases and J 4 bases; bases outside gene matches: 3. CDR3 size: 14 residues. CDR1 LNHDA and CDR2 SQIVND come from the germline V gene (reference sequence). CDR3 in amino acids: CASSMGAGADTQYF. In DNA, the CDR3 is TGTGCCAGTAGTATGGGAGCGGGAGCAGATACGCAGTATTTT.

The chain has TRBV11-2 and TRBJ2-7; D ambiguous. Germline V gene lookup returns CDR1 SGHAT and CDR2 FQNNGV. Trimming cost V 5 bases and J 1 base, with 21 bases left between them. CDR3 length equals 17 residues. The CDR3 region has the DNA TGTGCCAGCAGCGGTCGGAGTTATTCGGTTTTGTCCTACGAGCAGTACTTC. Translation: CASSGRSYSVLSYEQYF.

The gene calls are TRBV4-3 and TRBJ1-1; perhaps TRBD1 as D (5 bases). Trimming took 1 base from V and 0 from J, leaving 6 bases between them. Germline CDR1 reads LGHNA; CDR2 reads YSLEER. The CDR3 is made up of 14 amino acids. The CDR3 sequence: CASSQGQMNTEAFF. For the CDR3, the DNA is TGCGCCAGCAGCCAAGGACAGATGAACACTGAAGCTTTCTTT.

The CDR3 sequence is CASSYNRRSPLHF. DNA of the CDR3: TGTGCCAGCAGTTACAACAGGCGTTCACCCCTCCACTTT. J is TRBJ1-6 and V is TRBV6-5; D is possibly TRBD1 (5 bases). The germline V gene encodes CDR1 MNHEY and CDR2 SVGAGI. The CDR3 consists of 13 residues. Trimming pared 2 bases from V and 9 bases from J, leaving 8 bases between.

About this clone: This same CDR3 is encoded by further DNA sequences in the sample. The chain carries TRBV28 and TRBJ1-2, with D perhaps matching TRBD1 (5 bases). The ends were cut back, 6 bases at V and 5 bases at J, with 13 bases in the middle. The germline V gene encodes CDR1 MDHEN and CDR2 SYDVKM. The CDR3 totals 13 residues. The CDR3 here is CASRPTGVYGYTF. The CDR3 DNA sequence: TGTGCCAGCAGGCCCACAGGTGTTTATGGCTACACCTTC.

The chain uses TRBV7-8 and TRBJ2-7; TRBD1 matches 9 bases. The germline gives CDR1 SGHVS, CDR2 FQNEAQ. Trimming took 1 base from V and 3 from J; bases not matched to a gene: 4. CDR3 size: 15 residues. The CDR3, as DNA: TGTGCCAGCAGCTTAGTTGACAGGGGGGGCTACGAGCAGTACTTC. Protein sequence: CASSLVDRGGYEQYF.